This TCR beta chain was identified during a study of shared clonotypes between healthy human individuals. Study-wide results and limits: Roughly 5.3% of naive CD4 clonotypes were common to a handful of donors. Among donors, the sharing of clonotypes was expected to be influenced by sequencing depth. In contrast to clonotypes shared by all four donors, non-shared clonotypes had lower generation probabilities.

The germline V gene has CDR1 MNHEY and CDR2 SVGAGI. The CDR3 runs 15 residues. With 2 bases clipped from V and 5 bases from J, the junction kept 6 bases outside the gene matches. Study processing details: Junction-only immunoSEQ data arrived without quality scores, meaning filtering differed. The assay was immunoSEQ multiplex PCR, and TCRdb's table has in-frame clones only and misses some. V and J calls and clone size are those listed in that table; D and trimming were worked out from the DNA. The sample holds about 800,000 clones, about 96% seen once. Only CD45RO-negative cells positively selected for CCR7 counted as naive CD8 cells, so terminally differentiated effector memory CD45RA+ cells were excluded. To note about this clone: Its antigen is undetermined.

The rearrangement joins TRBV6-5 to TRBJ2-5, with 9 nucleotides matching TRBD1. This clonotype originated in a man aged 25 to 45 in good health. Input material: naive CD8+ T cells sorted from blood. The chain's CDR3 is CASSYGTGLVETQYF. DNA for the CDR3: TGTGCCAGCAGTTACGGGACAGGGCTTGTGGAGACCCAGTACTTC.